Listed below are T cell receptor beta chains from one sample, sequenced in a study of T-cell memory formation after mild COVID-19. TCRdb re-called the 5' RACE reads with MiXCR, one entry per CDR3 protein. Here the sample spans about 140,000 distinct CDR3 sequences, roughly 13% being singletons. Sequences were obtained from PBMCs or a T cell subset sorted from them (not recorded which). The receptors come from an adult woman who had mild COVID-19 (a few samples of this study predate the infection). Cell type and time point are not known. The CDR3 runs from the conserved cysteine through the conserved F or W. Fields, in order: clone size, V gene, D gene, J gene, CDR3 protein, CDR3 DNA. A D gene is named only where the DNA matches it firmly. The size entry is marked missing in some rows and otherwise reads once, few, many or a size class.

-	TRBV6-5	-	TRBJ1-1	CASSYLSTLPDTEAFF	TGTGCCAGCAGTTACCTATCCACCTTACCGGACACTGAAGCTTTCTTT
-	TRBV27	-	TRBJ1-6	CASRPPGEGWNSPLHF	TGTGCCAGCAGACCCCCCGGGGAGGGCTGGAATTCACCCCTCCACTTT
many	TRBV2	-	TRBJ2-7	CASRPRVGGAYEQYF	TGTGCCAGCAGGCCGCGGGTAGGGGGGGCCTACGAGCAGTACTTC
many	TRBV4-1	TRBD1	TRBJ2-7	CASSPWLTGTGGLEQYF	TGCGCCAGCAGCCCCTGGTTAACCGGGACAGGGGGTCTCGAGCAGTACTTC
-	TRBV12-3/TRBV12-4	-	TRBJ2-3	CASSLAYGWTVSTDTQYF	TGTGCCAGCAGTTTAGCTTACGGGTGGACGGTTAGCACAGATACGCAGTATTTT
few	TRBV12-3/TRBV12-4	TRBD2	TRBJ2-5	CASSSPGLADQETQYF	TGTGCCAGCAGTTCACCGGGACTAGCGGACCAAGAGACCCAGTACTTC
-	TRBV18	-	TRBJ2-5	CASSPPVQRETQYF	TGTGCCAGCTCACCACCCGTCCAAAGGGAGACCCAGTACTTC
few	TRBV5-1	TRBD1	TRBJ2-7	CASSMLPGQGFYEQYF	TGCGCCAGCAGCATGCTTCCGGGACAGGGTTTCTACGAGCAGTACTTC
few	TRBV6-5	-	TRBJ2-7	CASRLRGSGRYEQYF	TGTGCCAGCAGACTTCGTGGAAGCGGGCGCTACGAGCAGTACTTC
few	TRBV19	-	TRBJ1-1	CAVRSLNTEAFF	TGTGCAGTGAGGTCGCTGAACACTGAAGCTTTCTTT
-	TRBV7-6	-	TRBJ1-1	CASSLSPGNPMNTEAFF	TGTGCCAGCAGCTTATCCCCCGGAAACCCCATGAACACTGAAGCTTTCTTT
few	TRBV7-9	-	TRBJ2-7	CASSLDEVIAGEQYF	TGTGCCAGCAGCTTAGATGAGGTCATAGCTGGGGAGCAGTACTTC
-	TRBV5-1	TRBD1	TRBJ1-4	CASSSDRATEKLFF	TGCGCCAGCAGCTCGGACAGGGCGACTGAAAAACTGTTTTTT
once	TRBV12-3/TRBV12-4	-	TRBJ2-3	CASSLRPVDTQYF	TGTGCCAGCAGTTTACGTCCGGTAGATACGCAGTATTTT
many	TRBV6-5	-	TRBJ1-1	CASSYSTDGSTEAFF	TGTGCCAGCAGTTACTCGACAGACGGTAGCACTGAAGCTTTCTTT
-	TRBV2	TRBD2	TRBJ2-1	CASSNGLADGSYNEQFF	TGTGCCAGCAGTAACGGACTAGCGGACGGCTCCTACAATGAGCAGTTCTTC
-	TRBV15	TRBD1	TRBJ1-1	CATSRDRAGGSPEAFF	TGTGCCACCAGCAGAGATCGGGCAGGGGGCTCCCCTGAAGCTTTCTTT